This record looks at one TCR beta chain sequence and its context. The antigen remains unidentified. The data were obtained in a study of shared clonotypes between healthy human individuals. About the research overall: Per-donor plates numbered three CD4 naive, three CD4 memory, two CD8 naive and one CD8 memory. Overall study results and limits: Among several donors, about 4.6% of naive CD4 clonotypes were found in common. Memory subsets generally showed lower estimated richness than naive subsets.

Libraries were prepared by immunoSEQ multiplex PCR; TCRdb keeps only in-frame clonotypes and omits some of them. The sample includes nearly 1 million clones, over 75% of them seen just once. The CDR3 is made up of 16 amino acids. V was pared by 3 bases and J by 6 bases, with 17 bases between. Germline CDR1 and CDR2: SGHVS and FQNEAQ. The clonotype was recovered from a man younger than 35 in good health. The specimen was memory CD4+ T cells sorted from blood. Subset indicated: CD45RA-negative fraction. The rearrangement links TRBV7-8 to TRBJ2-2, with D possibly being TRBD1 (7 bases). The CDR3 reads CASSFRQGGSAGELFF. CDR3 sequence (DNA): TGTGCCAGCAGCTTCAGACAGGGAGGTTCGGCCGGGGAGCTGTTTTTT. The entire variable domain, with the rest obtained from reference TRBV7-8 and TRBJ2-2, is as follows: GAGVSQSPRYKVAKRGQDVALRCDPISGHVSLFWYQQALGQGPEFLTYFQNEAQLDKSGLPSDRFFAERPEGSVSTLKIQRTQQEDSAVYLCASSFRQGGSAGELFFGEGSRLTVL.